The 18 T cell receptor beta chains below all came from one sample that was sequenced in a study of CD8+CD57+ T cells in acquired aplastic anemia. Whoever was chosen for sequencing had shown CD8+CD57+ cell expansion by flow cytometry. Using genomic DNA as the template, TCR beta VDJ and CDR3 profiling was carried out. TCRdb used MiXCR to reprocess the reads, holding one entry per CDR3 protein. Of roughly 250,000 distinct CDR3 sequences in the sample, 82% were seen once. The sequenced material came from sorted CD4+, CD8+, or CD8+CD57+ T cells (not recorded which) from PBMCs. These receptors were obtained from a human donor with aplastic anemia.

This clonotype was seen only once. The rearrangement joins TRBV7-9 to TRBJ2-1, with D possibly matching TRBD2 (6 bases). V lost 3 bases to trimming and J lost 8 bases, with 20 bases between them. Germline CDR1 reads SEHNR; CDR2 reads FQNEAQ (reference sequence). The CDR3 totals 16 residues. CDR3 sequence: CASSFPGSYGSDEQFF. CDR3 bases: TGTGCCAGCAGCTTTCCAGGTAGCTACGGGAGCGATGAGCAGTTCTTC.

The chain links TRBV7-3 to TRBJ2-7; a possible D gene is TRBD1 (5 bases). This CDR3 has 15 amino acids. Germline V CDR1 and CDR2: SGHTA, FQGTGA. Trimming pared 2 bases from V and 3 bases from J, leaving 14 bases between. The CDR3 sequence: CASSLGAGYGYEQYF. The CDR3 coding sequence is TGTGCCAGCAGCTTAGGGGCAGGCTATGGCTACGAGCAGTACTTC.

The V call is TRBV7-9, the J call TRBJ2-3; no reliable D call. V lost 5 bases and J lost 15, with 27 bases in between. This CDR3 spans 15 amino acids. Germline loops: CDR1 SEHNR, CDR2 FQNEAQ (reference sequence). The CDR3 region has the DNA TGTGCCAGCAGCGCCGTTGATACGCTGTATTTTGGGCCATATTTT. Translating gives CASSAVDTLYFGPYF.

This rearrangement joins TRBV9 to TRBJ2-3, with TRBD1 as a possible D gene (5 bases). The J call may be faulty, since TRBJ1-5 better matches the DNA end. This CDR3 contains 14 residues. The germline V gene has CDR1 SGDLS and CDR2 YYNGEE. The CDR3 sequence is CASSLAGGRHNQHF. The CDR3 DNA sequence: TGTGCCAGCAGCTTAGCGGGGGGTCGCCACAATCAGCATTTT.

Points on this clonotype: Without the conserved terminal phenylalanine or tryptophan, this CDR3 likely stems from a read error. The DNA is left out, because the CDR3 cannot be placed on it with certainty; the CDR3 is given as TCRdb lists it. The chain carries TRBV2 and TRBJ1-5; the table's D call, TRBD1, was not checked against the DNA. Including both end residues, the CDR3 is 16 amino acids long. Germline CDR1 SNHLY, CDR2 FYNNEI. CDR3 amino acids: CASGDEGTDTQQFQPG.

As for this clonotype: The junction shows a germline mismatch at one end, possibly a read error. V and J are TRBV7-3 and TRBJ2-1; a possible D gene is TRBD2 (5 bases). Germline-derived CDR1 and CDR2 are SGHTA and FQGTGA. The CDR3 loop spans 13 amino acids. The CDR3: CASSPERRDEQLF. The CDR3 DNA follows: TGCGCCAGCAGCCCCGAGCGCCGGGATGAGCAGCTCTTC.

The V call is TRBV9, the J call TRBJ1-1; D unclear. The CDR3 has 15 residues. Germline V gene sequence: CDR1 SGDLS, CDR2 YYNGEE. The germline V and J ends were trimmed by 4 bases and 11 bases, with 24 bases remaining between them. The CDR3 sequence: CASSLHLTGSTEAFF. The CDR3 DNA reads TGTGCCAGCAGCTTACATCTAACGGGGAGCACAGAGGCTTTCTTT.

The chain recombines TRBV5-1 with TRBJ2-3, with D perhaps being TRBD1 or TRBD2 (5 bases each). The CDR3 sequence is 14 residues long. Per germline, CDR1 SGHRS and CDR2 YFSETQ. V shed 2 bases and J shed 7 bases, with 14 bases lying between them. CDR3 sequence: CASSLRLGANTQYF. The CDR3 coding sequence is TGCGCCAGCAGCTTAAGACTCGGGGCCAATACGCAGTATTTT.

With regard to this clonotype: No conserved phenylalanine or tryptophan ends this CDR3, so it is likely a read error. No DNA is shown, since the ends of the CDR3 on it are uncertain; the CDR3 is the one TCRdb lists. The chain has TRBV7-9 and TRBJ2-3; the table assigns TRBD2, which was not confirmed against the DNA. Both ends counted, the CDR3 spans 14 residues. Germline loops: CDR1 SEHNR, CDR2 FQNEAQ (reference sequence). CDR3 region: CASSFARSGGSDES.

This clonotype was picked up one time. Being one base from a much bigger clone, this may be a read error. The chain is built from TRBV7-6 and TRBJ1-2; a possible D gene is TRBD1 (5 bases). The CDR3 runs to 15 residues. The V gene lost 7 bases and the J gene lost 10 bases, with 25 bases spanning the gap. Germline CDR1 is SGHVS and CDR2 is FNYEAQ. CDR3 sequence: CASTLGRVPSGAYTF. DNA of the CDR3: TGTGCCAGCACCCTAGGGAGGGTCCCCTCTGGGGCCTACACCTTC.

J is TRBJ2-3 and V is TRBV7-9, with a tentative D call TRBD1 (6 bases). Trimming cost V 3 bases and J 9 bases, with 16 bases left between them. Germline V gene sequence: CDR1 SEHNR, CDR2 FQNEAQ (reference sequence). The CDR3 length is 14 residues. The CDR3 DNA sequence: TGTGCCAGCAGCTTTGCAGGGGAGCCCGACACGCAGTATTTT. Amino acids: CASSFAGEPDTQYF.

This clonotype was counted a few times. No conserved phenylalanine or tryptophan ends this CDR3, so it is likely a read error. The chain couples TRBV2 to TRBJ2-3, with 8 bases aligning to TRBD2. The CDR3 loop spans 14 amino acids. Per the germline V gene, CDR1 is SNHLY and CDR2 is FYNNEI. The ends lost 5 bases at V and 6 bases at J; junction bases unmatched: 7. The CDR3: CASSFAGGHDTQYV. CDR3 nucleotides: TGTGCCAGCAGTTTTGCGGGAGGTCACGATACGCAGTATGTT.

On this clonotype itself: One end of the junction fails to match germline, which may point to a read error. The chain uses TRBV2 and TRBJ2-3, with 9 bases identical to TRBD2. Germline V gene data show CDR1 as SNHLY and CDR2 as FYNNEI. The CDR3 spans 13 residues. Here the CDR3 DNA reads TGTGCCAGCGGTAGCGGGGGCAGAGAGACGCAGTACTTT. Residues: CASGSGGRETQYF.

The chain links TRBV7-6 to TRBJ1-6, with D tentatively TRBD1 (6 bases). CDR1 and CDR2 (germline): SGHVS, FNYEAQ. The CDR3 loop spans 15 amino acids. V gave up 5 bases and J gave up 12 bases, with 20 bases separating them. CDR3 in amino acids: CASSVEGEDEKPLHF. The CDR3 DNA reads as TGTGCCAGCAGCGTAGAGGGGGAAGATGAAAAACCCCTCCACTTT.

This clonotype was recorded a few times. At one end, the junction sequence differs from germline, possibly due to a read error. The rearrangement uses TRBV7-6 and TRBJ2-3; tentative D call: TRBD2 (6 bases). CDR1 is SGHVS and CDR2 is FNYEAQ in the germline V gene. The CDR3 sequence is 13 residues long. In DNA form, the CDR3 reads TGTGCCAGCGCCGACGGGAGCACACATACGCAGTATTTT. Translated, it gives CASADGSTHTQYF.

The rearrangement joins TRBV2 to TRBJ2-1, with D tentatively TRBD1 or TRBD2 (6 bases each). Between the trimmed V and J ends, which lost 6 bases and 14 bases, there was a span of 29 bases. Germline V lookup: CDR1 SNHLY, CDR2 FYNNEI. CDR3 length: 16 amino acids. The CDR3 protein is CASREGGGDGQDVEFF. The CDR3 coding sequence is TGTGCCAGCAGGGAGGGGGGCGGAGACGGGCAGGATGTGGAGTTCTTC.

V is TRBV7-2 and J is TRBJ2-7, with a possible D match to TRBD2 (6 bases). The V end was cut by 3 bases, the J end by 0 bases, with 21 bases between. Germline assignment: CDR1 SGHTA and CDR2 FQGNSA. The length of the CDR3 is 18 residues. CDR3 region: CASSFHADGDSRSYEQYV. The CDR3 DNA reads TGTGCCAGCAGCTTTCATGCGGACGGGGACTCCCGCTCCTACGAGCAGTACGTC.

Remarks on this clonotype: An end of the junction differs from the germline gene, which may be a read error. V usage is TRBV7-4 and J usage is TRBJ1-5; tentative D call: TRBD1 (5 bases). Germline V gene lookup returns CDR1 SGHVT and CDR2 SQSDAQ. The CDR3 sequence is 15 residues long. The CDR3 nucleotides read TGCGCCAGCAGCGTAGGGGCAGATACACATTATTTTGGCCATTTT. As protein: CASSVGADTHYFGHF.